The rows below give T cell receptor beta chains drawn from one sample of a study of CD8+CD57+ T cells in acquired aplastic anemia. TCRdb reprocessed the reads with MiXCR, giving one entry per CDR3 protein. Of around 430,000 distinct CDR3 sequences listed, approximately 32% were seen once; the top ten hold less than 0.85%. The source material was sorted CD4+, CD8+, or CD8+CD57+ T cells (not recorded which) from PBMCs. The receptor source for this set is a human donor with aplastic anemia. The CDR3 runs from the conserved cysteine through the conserved F or W. Each record gives: J gene, V gene, CDR3 protein.

TRBJ2-5,TRBV7-2,CASSLLPGMEETQYF
TRBJ1-2,TRBV7-9,CASTPQGVGHGYTF
TRBJ2-5,TRBV7-9,CASSGGGASETQYF
TRBJ2-2,TRBV9,CASSVVDKRHTGELFF
TRBJ1-4,TRBV5-1,CASSPDNEKLFF
TRBJ2-2,TRBV19,CASSIRWGDLKRENTGELFF
TRBJ2-7,TRBV5-1,CASSLGDWRDLYEQYF
TRBJ2-5,TRBV10-3,CASSLLAGEETQYF
TRBJ1-3,TRBV20-1,CSARDSVGQANSGNTIYF
TRBJ1-1,TRBV7-9,CASSSPGSVTEAFF
TRBJ1-2,TRBV5-6,CASSLVDMNYGYTF
TRBJ2-5,TRBV20-1,CSAAPALVETQYF
TRBJ1-5,TRBV10-3,CAISLGVGQPQHF
TRBJ2-7,TRBV2,CASSVRGFDEQYF
TRBJ2-1,TRBV11-1,CASSPFRDSLYNEQFF
TRBJ2-7,TRBV20-1,CSARDSDRAGYEQYF
TRBJ1-2,TRBV19,CASSTTGRPAYGYTF
TRBJ2-7,TRBV7-2,CASSLETTLSEQYF
TRBJ2-2,TRBV5-1,CASSLDGGPGELFF
TRBJ1-2,TRBV7-2,CASSSRTGEGYTF
TRBJ1-2,TRBV2,CASSLSSGPYYGYTF
TRBJ2-5,TRBV10-3,CAISGTSGQETQYF
TRBJ2-2,TRBV7-9,CASSLLPGGTGELFF
TRBJ2-1,TRBV9,CASSVSGGFGNEQFF
TRBJ2-7,TRBV6-5,CASSRTGGVTYF
TRBJ2-2,TRBV10-2,CASSETGNTGELFF
TRBJ2-7,TRBV9,CASSVGTSNYEQYF
TRBJ1-5,TRBV19,CASSILRGGNQPQHF
TRBJ2-3,TRBV3-1,CASSQEPVDTQYF
TRBJ2-3,TRBV7-9,CASSHSLALDTQYF
TRBJ2-5,TRBV5-6,CASSFRGQGSETQYF
TRBJ2-2,TRBV14,CASSQDAFWDTGERFF
TRBJ1-2,TRBV3-1,CASSQDQGRYGYTF
TRBJ2-3,TRBV5-6,CASSRLGTGTDTQYF
TRBJ1-2,TRBV12-3/TRBV12-4,CASSLRDSYGYTF
TRBJ2-2,TRBV19,CASSGTSENTGELFF
TRBJ2-4,TRBV6-5,CASSFMDRGTKNIQYF